Following are 32 T cell receptor beta chains from one sample sequenced in a study of T cell responses to AZD1222 COVID-19 vaccine (dated by TCRdb to the early 2020s). Libraries were made using the immunoSEQ multiplex PCR assay. TCRdb retrieved this table from immuneACCESS and kept in-frame rearrangements only. Not all clones are present; in checked studies, unresolved V genes account for under half, and no reason is known for the remainder. The sample includes roughly 190,000 clones, with roughly nine tenths observed a single time. Of the sample, about 3.5% falls within the top ten clones. The time point label for this specimen denotes: about 28 days (+/-7) after the second vaccine dose. This specimen's treatment or condition label, per the study, means: meningococcal conjugate vaccine given as trial control. Material: peripheral blood, obtained 28 days after the second dose of the MenACWY control vaccine. The receptors derive from an adult who received the MenACWY meningococcal vaccine as a control.

V and J are TRBV5-1 and TRBJ1-6; D is perhaps TRBD1 (5 bases). Germline V gives CDR1 SGHRS, CDR2 YFSETQ. This CDR3 is 15 amino acids long. V was clipped by 5 bases and J by 9 bases, with 18 bases between them. The CDR3 region has the DNA TGCGCCAGCAGTTCCGGGGCGAGGAGTGGTTCACCCCTCCACTTT. This gives the protein CASSSGARSGSPLHF.

This rearrangement joins TRBV7-2 to TRBJ2-2, with 8 bases lining up with TRBD2. V shed 5 bases and J 4 bases; nucleotides not matched to a gene: 12. CDR3 length: 17 residues. The germline V gene encodes CDR1 SGHTA and CDR2 FQGNSA. DNA of the CDR3: TGTGCCAGCAGCCAACACAGCGGGGGCGTTGGCACCGGGGAGCTGTTTTTT. Protein sequence: CASSQHSGGVGTGELFF.

This chain connects TRBV18 to TRBJ2-1; TRBD1 matches 8 bases. The junction had 16 bases not matched to a gene; V was cut back by 3 bases and J by 0 bases. Germline V gene lookup returns CDR1 KGHSH and CDR2 LQKENI. This CDR3 region has 20 residues. The CDR3 nucleotides read TGTGCCAGCTCACCGGTCTTTAGGCAGGGGGCCTCCAACTCCTACAATGAGCAGTTCTTC. Translated: CASSPVFRQGASNSYNEQFF.

This rearrangement joins TRBV24-1 to TRBJ1-4, with 10 bases matching TRBD1. The CDR3 contains 16 residues. Germline lookup yields CDR1 KGHDR and CDR2 SFDVKD. With V trimmed by 3 bases and J by 7 bases, 7 bases remained unmatched. CDR3 sequence (DNA): TGTGCCACCAGTGATCGGACAGGGGGAGATGGTGAAAAACTGTTTTTT. It codes for CATSDRTGGDGEKLFF.

This chain joins TRBV12-5 and TRBJ2-5, with 10 bases matching TRBD1. V shed 10 bases, J shed 5 bases, and the junction held 10 bases outside the gene matches. The germline CDR1 and CDR2 sequences are LGHNT and FRNRAP. The CDR3 totals 14 residues. CDR3 DNA sequence: TGTGCTACCCCCCCGGACAGGGGGACGGAGACCCAGTACTTC. Protein: CATPPDRGTETQYF.

J is TRBJ1-5 and V is TRBV29-1; possible D gene TRBD1, 5 bases. Trimming pared 8 bases from V and 3 bases from J, leaving 26 bases between. CDR3 length equals 17 residues. CDR1 and CDR2 (germline): SQVTM, ANQGSEA. The CDR3 DNA sequence: TGCAGCTATCGGGCCAAGAGGGGCAGCGCAGTCAATCAGCCCCAGCATTTT. The encoded protein is CSYRAKRGSAVNQPQHF.

CDR3 nucleotide sequence: TGTGCCAGCGGGCTAACCTACGAGCAGTACTTC. This sequence encodes CASGLTYEQYF. The rearrangement joins TRBV27 to TRBJ2-7; D not resolved. This CDR3 comprises 11 residues. V was shortened by 8 bases and J by 2 bases, with 7 bases between the two germline ends. Looked up from germline, CDR1 is MNHEY and CDR2 is SMNVEV (reference sequence).

This clone was counted only a few times. The chain combines TRBV28 with TRBJ1-4, with D maybe TRBD1 (5 bases). This CDR3 spans 14 amino acids. The V and J ends lost 5 bases and 10 bases respectively, with 17 bases between them. CDR1 is MDHEN and CDR2 is SYDVKM in the germline V gene. CDR3: CASSPPGPSGKLFF. The CDR3 nucleotides read TGTGCCAGCAGTCCCCCGGGACCTTCTGGAAAACTGTTTTTT.

This clone was recorded only once. V and J are TRBV2 and TRBJ2-7, with 8 nucleotides matching TRBD1. Looked up from germline, CDR1 is SNHLY and CDR2 is FYNNEI. Germline trimming cut 4 bases from V and 5 bases from J; bases unmatched to any gene: 7. The CDR3 is 14 residues long. The CDR3: CASSGRTGIDEQYF. The DNA of the CDR3 is TGTGCCAGCAGTGGTAGGACAGGGATCGACGAGCAGTACTTC.

This chain links TRBV5-1 with TRBJ2-7; possible D gene TRBD2, 7 bases. CDR3 length: 16 amino acids. The germline CDR1 and CDR2 sequences are SGHRS and YFSETQ. Trimming shortened V by 3 bases and J by 5 bases, and 21 bases separated the two germline ends. The CDR3 nucleotides read TGCGCCAGCAGCTCCCTGGGAGGGGGAACGAGGAACGAGCAGTACTTC. Protein product: CASSSLGGGTRNEQYF.

The chain links TRBV6-5 to TRBJ1-5; D is perhaps TRBD1 (6 bases). Germline V gene lookup returns CDR1 MNHEY and CDR2 SVGAGI. Trimming cost V 3 bases and J 5 bases, with 14 bases left between them. This CDR3 contains 15 residues. The DNA for the CDR3 is TGTGCCAGCAGTTATCAAGGGGGGATGCATCAGCCCCAGCATTTT. Translating it yields CASSYQGGMHQPQHF.

This rearrangement joins TRBV5-1 to TRBJ1-3; 9 bases are a match to TRBD1. Germline assignment: CDR1 SGHRS and CDR2 YFSETQ. Trimming took 5 bases from V and 0 from J; bases not matched to a gene: 3. The CDR3 extends over 15 amino acids. The CDR3 DNA reads TGCGCCAGCAGGCAGACAGGGGGCTCTGGAAACACCATATATTTT. Translation: CASRQTGGSGNTIYF.

This rearrangement joins TRBV2 to TRBJ1-1; D is ambiguous. V gave up 4 bases and J gave up 0 bases, with 6 bases separating them. The germline CDR1 and CDR2 sequences are SNHLY and FYNNEI. The CDR3 is made up of 13 amino acids. The CDR3 spells CASSGNLNTEAFF. DNA of the CDR3: TGTGCCAGCAGTGGTAACCTGAACACTGAAGCTTTCTTT. The full variable domain, in which reference TRBV2 and TRBJ1-1 provide the parts outside the CDR3, is EPEVTQTPSHQVTQMGQEVILRCVPISNHLYFYWYRQILGQKVEFLVSFYNNEISEKSEIFDDQFSVERPDGSNFTLKIRSTKLEDSAMYFCASSGNLNTEAFFGQGTRLTVV.

The CDR3 DNA sequence: TGTGCCAGCAGTCCAGAGACCCAGGGTAACAGTTTCTACGAGCAGTACTTC. It encodes CASSPETQGNSFYEQYF. The chain employs TRBV27 and TRBJ2-7; D is perhaps TRBD1 (5 bases). The germline V gene encodes CDR1 MNHEY and CDR2 SMNVEV (reference sequence). Trimming took 5 bases from V and 3 from J, leaving 23 bases between them. This CDR3 is 17 amino acids long.

This clone has a handful of counts. The junction does not match germline at one end; this may be a read error. This chain connects TRBV29-1 to TRBJ2-2, with 8 bases that match TRBD1. Germline V gives CDR1 SQVTM, CDR2 ANQGSEA. The CDR3 length is 13 residues. CDR3 sequence (DNA): TGCAGCATTGACAGGGGTAACACCGGGGAGCTGTTTTTT. This gives the protein CSIDRGNTGELFF.

The rearrangement joins TRBV29-1 to TRBJ1-4; 7 bases line up with TRBD1. J lost 4 bases, V lost 7 bases, and 9 bases had no gene match. The V gene's germline CDR1 is SQVTM and CDR2 ANQGSEA. The CDR3 spans 14 residues. The CDR3 coding sequence is TGCAGCGCCCGTAGAGGGGACAGTAATGAAAAACTGTTTTTT. Its translation: CSARRGDSNEKLFF.

This chain links TRBV19 with TRBJ1-5, with TRBD1 as a possible D gene (6 bases). Trimming removed 6 bases from V and 0 bases from J, with 12 bases in between. The V gene's germline CDR1 is LNHDA and CDR2 SQIVND (reference sequence). This CDR3 is 15 amino acids long. For the CDR3, the DNA is TGTGCCAGTAGCCCGGGACACTTTAGCAATCAGCCCCAGCATTTT. Translation: CASSPGHFSNQPQHF. The full variable domain, rest sourced from reference TRBV19 and TRBJ1-5, is DGGITQSPKYLFRKEGQNVTLSCEQNLNHDAMYWYRQDPGQGLRLIYYSQIVNDFQKGDIAEGYSVSREKKESFPLTVTSAQKNPTAFYLCASSPGHFSNQPQHFGDGTRLSIL.

The chain employs TRBV7-9 and TRBJ1-1; the D gene is possibly TRBD1 (5 bases). The CDR3 spans 13 residues. Germline V gives CDR1 SEHNR, CDR2 FQNEAQ (reference sequence). The germline V and J ends were trimmed by 1 base and 6 bases, with 9 bases remaining between them. The CDR3 nucleotides read TGTGCCAGCAGCTTAGGGGGGAGAGCTGAAGCTTTCTTT. It translates to CASSLGGRAEAFF.

V is TRBV6-4 and J is TRBJ1-5; a weak D match, TRBD1 (6 bases). The germline gives CDR1 MRHNA, CDR2 SNTAGT. The CDR3 loop spans 17 amino acids. Trimming cost V 2 bases and J 3 bases, with 17 bases left between them. CDR3 bases: TGTGCCAGCAGTGACGCCCCCTACAGGGCCAACAATCAGCCCCAGCATTTT. Translation: CASSDAPYRANNQPQHF.

The chain recombines TRBV6-5 with TRBJ2-3; no reliable D call. V was shortened by 7 bases and J by 6 bases, with 8 bases between the two germline ends. Germline V gives CDR1 MNHEY, CDR2 SVGAGI. The CDR3 is 11 amino acids. The CDR3, as DNA: TGTGCCAGCACCCTGGCGGATACGCAGTATTTT. Encoded protein: CASTLADTQYF.

The rearrangement joins TRBV7-2 to TRBJ2-6; unclear D gene. Trimming pared 5 bases from V and 4 bases from J, leaving 15 bases between. The CDR3 runs 16 residues. In germline, CDR1 is SGHTA, CDR2 FQGNSA. CDR3 coding DNA: TGTGCCAGCAGCGCGACCGGGCCCGGGGGGGCCAACGTCCTGACTTTC. This gives the protein CASSATGPGGANVLTF.

This chain links TRBV27 with TRBJ1-1; D is possibly TRBD1 (6 bases). The CDR3 is 17 residues long. The V and J ends lost 6 bases and 1 base respectively, with 21 bases between them. Germline CDR1 is MNHEY and CDR2 is SMNVEV (reference sequence). The CDR3 nucleotides read TGTGCCAGCAGCCTATGGGCGGGGGGCGGACAGAACACTGAAGCTTTCTTT. It codes for CASSLWAGGGQNTEAFF.

This chain uses TRBV19 with TRBJ2-2; 12 nucleotides agree with TRBD2. Germline loops: CDR1 LNHDA, CDR2 SQIVND (reference sequence). CDR3 length: 18 amino acids. The V segment lost 7 bases and the J segment 0 bases; nucleotides outside the gene matches: 9. The CDR3: CASTLLRTSGTNTGELFF. The CDR3 DNA reads TGTGCCAGTACTCTTCTTCGGACTAGCGGGACGAACACCGGGGAGCTGTTTTTT.

This chain uses TRBV6-2 or TRBV6-3 with TRBJ1-1; 7 nucleotides line up with TRBD1. J lost 4 bases, V lost 4 bases, and 9 bases had no gene match. CDR1 and CDR2 from the germline V gene are MNHEY and SVGEGT. The length of the CDR3 is 15 residues. The CDR3 region has the DNA TGTGCCAGCAGTTCAAGGGGGCAGGGACCCACTGAAGCTTTCTTT. Residues: CASSSRGQGPTEAFF.

The chain is built from TRBV27 and TRBJ1-1; D is unclear. This CDR3 spans 15 amino acids. CDR1 is MNHEY and CDR2 is SMNVEV in the germline V gene (reference sequence). Deletions cut 0 bases from V and 2 bases from J, with 10 bases between. The CDR3 nucleotides read TGTGCCAGCAGTTTATCGCGGCAGCCAAACACTGAAGCTTTCTTT. Amino acids: CASSLSRQPNTEAFF.

The V gene is TRBV19, the J gene TRBJ2-1; TRBD2 aligns across 8 bases. Germline V gene data show CDR1 as LNHDA and CDR2 as SQIVND (reference sequence). The length of the CDR3 is 15 residues. J was trimmed by 2 bases and V by 2 bases; bases with no gene match: 2. For the CDR3, the DNA is TGTGCCAGTAGTATACGGGGGGGCACCTACAATGAGCAGTTCTTC. This gives the protein CASSIRGGTYNEQFF.

The chain is built from TRBV7-9 and TRBJ2-7, with D possibly TRBD1 on 6 matching bases. The CDR3 length is 13 residues. Between the trimmed V and J ends, which lost 5 bases and 6 bases, there was a span of 14 bases. Germline lookup yields CDR1 SEHNR and CDR2 FQNEAQ (reference sequence). CDR3 nucleotide sequence: TGTGCCAGCAGCCGGACAGAAAGCACCGAGCAGTACTTC. Translated, it gives CASSRTESTEQYF.

This clone came up a few times. The chain recombines TRBV15 with TRBJ1-2; D call uncertain. Per the germline V gene, CDR1 is LNHNV and CDR2 is YYDKDF (reference sequence). With 7 bases removed from V and 0 bases from J, the gap between germline ends came to 9 bases. The CDR3 sequence is 13 residues long. The CDR3 nucleotides read TGTGCCACCACTGGACCCTCTAACTATGGCTACACCTTC. This sequence encodes CATTGPSNYGYTF.

The rearrangement uses TRBV7-3 and TRBJ2-1, with 14 nucleotides matching TRBD2. This CDR3 is built from 20 residues. Germline loops: CDR1 SGHTA, CDR2 FQGTGA. Trimming at V came to 1 base and at J to 5 bases, leaving 13 bases not matched to a gene. The CDR3, as DNA: TGTGCCAGCAGCTTAAGGCCGACTAGCGGGAGGGCAAAGTTCCACAATGAGCAGTTCTTC. Translating it yields CASSLRPTSGRAKFHNEQFF. The full variable domain, in which reference TRBV7-3 and TRBJ2-1 provide the parts outside the CDR3, is GAGVSQTPSNKVTEKGKYVELRCDPISGHTALYWYRQSLGQGPEFLIYFQGTGAADDSGLPNDRFFAVRPEGSVSTLKIQRTERGDSAVYLCASSLRPTSGRAKFHNEQFFGPGTRLTVL.

This rearrangement joins TRBV19 to TRBJ2-2; no definite D call. There are 14 residues in the CDR3. V was pared by 1 base and J by 4 bases, with 7 bases between. CDR1 and CDR2 from the germline V gene are LNHDA and SQIVND (reference sequence). The CDR3 DNA reads TGTGCCAGTAGTATAGCCGCTTTCACCGGGGAGCTGTTTTTT. It yields the protein CASSIAAFTGELFF.

The chain couples TRBV6-5 to TRBJ2-1; TRBD2 is a possible D gene (6 bases). This CDR3 spans 13 amino acids. The V end lost 7 bases, the J end lost 1 base, and 8 bases lay between the germline ends. Germline values: CDR1 MNHEY, CDR2 SVGAGI. This chain's CDR3 is CASTRDSYNEQFF. CDR3 bases: TGTGCCAGCACGCGGGATTCCTACAATGAGCAGTTCTTC.

This chain links TRBV29-1 with TRBJ2-1; 8 positions match TRBD1. The CDR3 runs to 12 residues. V lost 6 bases, J lost 6 bases, and 4 bases stayed unmatched. Germline V gene sequence: CDR1 SQVTM, CDR2 ANQGSEA. CDR3 coding DNA: TGCAGCGTCCGCGGACAGGGCAATGAGCAGTTCTTC. It encodes CSVRGQGNEQFF.